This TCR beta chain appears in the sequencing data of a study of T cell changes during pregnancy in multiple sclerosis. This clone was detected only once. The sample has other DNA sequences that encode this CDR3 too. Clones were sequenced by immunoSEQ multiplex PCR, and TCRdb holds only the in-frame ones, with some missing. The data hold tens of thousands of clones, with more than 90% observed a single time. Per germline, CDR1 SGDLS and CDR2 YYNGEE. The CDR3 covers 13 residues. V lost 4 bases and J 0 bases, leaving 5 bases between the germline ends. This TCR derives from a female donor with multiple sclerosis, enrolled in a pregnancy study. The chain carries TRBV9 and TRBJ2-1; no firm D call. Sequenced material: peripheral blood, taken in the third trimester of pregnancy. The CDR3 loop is CASSPRSYNEQFF. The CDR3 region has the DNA TGTGCCAGCAGCCCCCGCTCCTACAATGAGCAGTTCTTC.